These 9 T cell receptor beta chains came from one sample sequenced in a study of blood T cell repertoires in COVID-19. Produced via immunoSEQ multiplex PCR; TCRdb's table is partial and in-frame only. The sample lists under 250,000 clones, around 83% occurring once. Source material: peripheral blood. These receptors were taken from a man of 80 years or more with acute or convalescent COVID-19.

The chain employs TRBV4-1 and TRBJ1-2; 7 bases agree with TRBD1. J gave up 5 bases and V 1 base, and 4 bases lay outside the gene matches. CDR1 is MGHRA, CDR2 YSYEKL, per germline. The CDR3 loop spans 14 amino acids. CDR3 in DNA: TGCGCCAGCAGCCAAGGGGACAGCCTTTATGGCTACACCTTC. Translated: CASSQGDSLYGYTF.

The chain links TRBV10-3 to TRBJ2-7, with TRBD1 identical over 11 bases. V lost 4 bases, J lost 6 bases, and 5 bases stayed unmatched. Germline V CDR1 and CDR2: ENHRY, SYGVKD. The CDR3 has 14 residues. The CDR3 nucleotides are TGTGCCATCAGTGGAAGAGGGACAGGGGGCGAGCAGTACTTC. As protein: CAISGRGTGGEQYF.

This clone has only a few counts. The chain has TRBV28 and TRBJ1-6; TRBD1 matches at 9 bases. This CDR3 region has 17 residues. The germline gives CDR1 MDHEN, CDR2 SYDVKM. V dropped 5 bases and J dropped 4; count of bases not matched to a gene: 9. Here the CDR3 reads CASSLLTGTGYNSPLHF. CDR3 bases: TGTGCCAGCAGTCTCCTTACCGGGACAGGGTATAATTCACCCCTCCACTTT.

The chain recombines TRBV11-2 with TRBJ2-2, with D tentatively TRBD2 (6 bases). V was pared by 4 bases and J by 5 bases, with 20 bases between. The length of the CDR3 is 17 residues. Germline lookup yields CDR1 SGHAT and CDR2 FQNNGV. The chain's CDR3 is CASSSNLRGVRTGELFF. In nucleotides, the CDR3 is TGTGCCAGCAGCTCCAATTTGCGGGGAGTACGGACCGGGGAGCTGTTTTTT.

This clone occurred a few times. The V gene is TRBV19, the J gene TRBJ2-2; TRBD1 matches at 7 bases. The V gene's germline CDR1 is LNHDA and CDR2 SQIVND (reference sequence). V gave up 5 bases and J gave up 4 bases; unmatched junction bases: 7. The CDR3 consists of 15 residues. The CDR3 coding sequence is TGTGCCAGTAGTTCCCACAGGGGTAGCACCGGGGAGCTGTTTTTT. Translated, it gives CASSSHRGSTGELFF.

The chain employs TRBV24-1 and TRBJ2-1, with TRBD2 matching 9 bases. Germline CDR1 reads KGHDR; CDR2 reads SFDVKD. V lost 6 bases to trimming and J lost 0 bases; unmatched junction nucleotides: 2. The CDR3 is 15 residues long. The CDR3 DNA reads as TGTGCCACCAGTCGAGCGGGAGGCTCCTACAATGAGCAGTTCTTC. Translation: CATSRAGGSYNEQFF.

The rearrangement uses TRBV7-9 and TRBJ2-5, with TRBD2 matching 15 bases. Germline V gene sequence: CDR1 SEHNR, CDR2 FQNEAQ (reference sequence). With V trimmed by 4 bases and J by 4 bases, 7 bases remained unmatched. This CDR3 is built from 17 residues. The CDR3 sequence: CASSSGLAGGPLETQYF. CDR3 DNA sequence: TGTGCCAGCAGCTCTGGACTAGCGGGAGGGCCTCTAGAGACCCAGTACTTC.

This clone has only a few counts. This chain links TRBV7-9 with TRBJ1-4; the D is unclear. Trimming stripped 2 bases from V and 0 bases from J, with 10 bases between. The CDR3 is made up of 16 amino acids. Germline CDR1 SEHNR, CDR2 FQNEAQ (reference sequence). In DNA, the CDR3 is TGTGCCAGCAGCTTATTGGTCGGTACAACTAATGAAAAACTGTTTTTT. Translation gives CASSLLVGTTNEKLFF.

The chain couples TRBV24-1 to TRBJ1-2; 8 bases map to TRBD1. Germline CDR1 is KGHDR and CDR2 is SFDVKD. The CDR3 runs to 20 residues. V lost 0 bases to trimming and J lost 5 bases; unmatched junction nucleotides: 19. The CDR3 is CATSDLPDPGQGGGKYGYTF. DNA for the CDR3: TGTGCCACCAGTGATTTGCCAGATCCAGGACAGGGAGGCGGTAAATATGGCTACACCTTC.